This T cell receptor beta chain derives from a study of Ad26.COV2.S vaccination and SARS-CoV-2 variants. General study points: Vaccine and placebo recipients had similar non-spike TCR breadth. Vaccine recipients had higher spike-specific TCR breadth than placebo recipients. Total T cell responses, in the TCR breadth and depth analyses, may have been underestimated.

V was clipped by 3 bases and J by 8 bases, with 28 bases between them. From germline, CDR1 is LNHDA and CDR2 SQIVND (reference sequence). The CDR3 length is 18 residues. Clones were read by immunoSEQ multiplex PCR, and TCRdb kept only the in-frame ones, dropping some. Found here are some 180,000 clones, around 88% of them singletons; the top ten hold under 7.5%. About this clone: The antigen remains unidentified.

Sequenced here: peripheral blood, sampled after recovery from COVID-19. The gene calls are TRBV19 and TRBJ1-2, with D perhaps matching TRBD1 (5 bases). This receptor was taken from a human donor who had recovered from COVID-19. CDR3 sequence: CASSIYYLREGSKGGYTF. In DNA, the CDR3 is TGTGCCAGTAGTATTTACTATCTGAGAGAGGGGTCAAAAGGAGGCTACACCTTC.